Below, one T cell receptor beta chain is given with its context. The sample comes from a study of CD8 T cells in Susac syndrome. With random hexamers, 0.5 to 1 ug RNA was reverse transcribed. In TCRdb, the immunoSEQ multiplex PCR reads were re-called with MiXCR into one record per CDR3 protein. The table shows roughly 130,000 distinct CDR3 sequences, with around 95% occurring only once. CD8+ and CD4+ T cells circulating in blood were sequenced for TCR beta. There are 15 residues in the CDR3. V lost 6 bases and J lost 3; bases outside the gene matches: 7. The genes are TRBV12-3 or TRBV12-4 and TRBJ2-7, with TRBD2 identical over 11 bases. The source of this sequence is a human donor with multiple sclerosis. The specimen sequenced was CD4+ T cells from PBMCs. The CDR3 nucleotides read TGTGCCAGCAGCTACCGGACTAGCGGGTTCTACGAGCAGTACTTC. Protein sequence: CASSYRTSGFYEQYF.